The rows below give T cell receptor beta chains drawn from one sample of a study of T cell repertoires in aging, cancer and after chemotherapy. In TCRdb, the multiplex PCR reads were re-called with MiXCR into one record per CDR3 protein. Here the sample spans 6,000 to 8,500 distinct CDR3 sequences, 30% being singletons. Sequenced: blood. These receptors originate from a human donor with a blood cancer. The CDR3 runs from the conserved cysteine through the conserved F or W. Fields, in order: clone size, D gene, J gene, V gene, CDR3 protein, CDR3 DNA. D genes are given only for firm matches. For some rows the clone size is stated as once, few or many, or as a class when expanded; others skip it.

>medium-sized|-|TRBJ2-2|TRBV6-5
CASSYLRGRSGELFF
TGTGCCAGCAGTTACCTCCGGGGAAGGAGCGGGGAGCTGTTTTTT
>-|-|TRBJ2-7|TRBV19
CASSIDSVVPYEQYF
TGTGCCAGTAGTATAGATTCGGTAGTCCCCTACGAGCAGTACTTC
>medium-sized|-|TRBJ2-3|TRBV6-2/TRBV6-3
CASSSPGTSTDTQYF
TGTGCCAGCAGTTCCCCCGGGACCTCCACAGATACGCAGTATTTT
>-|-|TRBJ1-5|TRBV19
CASSGNQPQHF
TGTGCCAGTAGTGGCAATCAGCCCCAGCATTTT
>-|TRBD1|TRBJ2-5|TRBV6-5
CASRLGQGGPGRETQYF
TGTGCCAGCAGACTGGGACAGGGGGGACCCGGGCGGGAGACCCAGTACTTC
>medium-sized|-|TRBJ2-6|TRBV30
CAWSTPQGTGANVLTF
TGTGCCTGGAGTACCCCCCAGGGAACTGGGGCCAACGTCCTGACTTTC
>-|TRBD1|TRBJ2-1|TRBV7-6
CASSHDDRDRAEQFF
TGTGCCAGCAGCCACGACGACAGGGACAGGGCTGAGCAGTTCTTC
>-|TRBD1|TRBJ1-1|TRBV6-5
CASSTQGQGSTEAFF
TGTGCCAGCAGTACCCAGGGACAGGGAAGCACTGAAGCTTTCTTT
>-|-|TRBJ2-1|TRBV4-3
CASSQGGAEQFF
TGCGCCAGCAGCCAAGGAGGGGCAGAGCAGTTCTTC
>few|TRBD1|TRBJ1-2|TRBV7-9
CASSLGTGGSYGYTF
TGTGCCAGCAGCCTCGGGACAGGGGGCAGCTATGGCTACACCTTC
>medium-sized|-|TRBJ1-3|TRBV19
CASRTVARDGNTIYF
TGTGCCAGTAGGACGGTGGCCAGGGATGGAAACACCATATATTTT
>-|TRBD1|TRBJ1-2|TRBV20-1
CSAQTLGQGASYGYTF
TGCAGTGCTCAAACCCTTGGACAGGGGGCTAGCTATGGCTACACCTTC
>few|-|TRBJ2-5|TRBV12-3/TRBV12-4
CASSDREETQYF
TGTGCCAGCAGTGACCGAGAAGAGACCCAGTACTTC
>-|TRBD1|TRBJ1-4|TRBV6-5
CASSYGTGSYEKLFF
TGTGCCAGCAGTTACGGGACAGGATCGTATGAAAAACTGTTTTTT
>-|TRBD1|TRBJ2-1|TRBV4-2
CASSQERRGRGEQFF
TGCGCCAGCAGCCAAGAACGCAGGGGGCGCGGTGAGCAGTTCTTC
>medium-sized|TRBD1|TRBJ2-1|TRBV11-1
CASKPPGGFYNEQFF
TGTGCCAGCAAGCCCCCAGGGGGCTTCTACAATGAGCAGTTCTTC
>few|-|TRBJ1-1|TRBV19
CASSIAGGGNTEAFF
TGTGCCAGTAGTATCGCTGGGGGGGGGAACACTGAAGCTTTCTTT
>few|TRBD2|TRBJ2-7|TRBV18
CASSPTSGGAYEQYF
TGTGCCAGCTCACCAACTAGCGGGGGGGCCTACGAGCAGTACTTC
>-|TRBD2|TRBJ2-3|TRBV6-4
CASSDSPAGATDTQYF
TGTGCCAGCAGTGACTCCCCAGCGGGGGCCACAGATACGCAGTATTTT
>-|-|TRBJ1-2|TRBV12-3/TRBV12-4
CASSLGQGIRGYTF
TGTGCCAGCAGTTTAGGTCAGGGAATAAGGGGCTACACCTTC
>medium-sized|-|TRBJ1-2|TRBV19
CASSIDVRAVYGYTF
TGTGCCAGTAGTATAGACGTCAGGGCGGTTTATGGCTACACCTTC
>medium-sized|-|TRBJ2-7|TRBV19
CASSIGNLGEQYF
TGTGCCAGTAGTATAGGCAATCTGGGGGAGCAGTACTTC
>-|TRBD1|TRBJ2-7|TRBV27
CASSSRDRDYEQYF
TGTGCCAGCAGTTCCAGGGACAGGGACTACGAGCAGTACTTC
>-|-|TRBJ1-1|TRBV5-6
CASSWQNTEAFF
TGTGCCAGCAGCTGGCAGAACACTGAAGCTTTCTTT
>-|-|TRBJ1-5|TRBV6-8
CVSSNRELGQPQHF
TGTGTTAGCAGTAACAGGGAGTTAGGCCAGCCCCAGCATTTT
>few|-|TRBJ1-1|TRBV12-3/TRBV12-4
CASSYTNTEAFF
TGTGCCAGCAGTTACACGAACACTGAAGCTTTCTTT
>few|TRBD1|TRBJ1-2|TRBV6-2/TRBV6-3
CASHSEGAYGYTF
TGTGCCAGCCATTCGGAGGGGGCGTATGGCTACACCTTC
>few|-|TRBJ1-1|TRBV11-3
CASRNRDWESEAFF
TGTGCCAGCAGAAATAGGGATTGGGAAAGTGAAGCTTTCTTT
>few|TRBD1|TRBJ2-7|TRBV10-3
CAISPRQGSYEQYF
TGTGCCATCAGTCCGAGACAGGGGTCCTACGAGCAGTACTTC
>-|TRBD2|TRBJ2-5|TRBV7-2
CASSLGGPRGGQETQYF
TGTGCCAGCAGCTTAGGGGGCCCGCGGGGGGGCCAAGAGACCCAGTACTTC
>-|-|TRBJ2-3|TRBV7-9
CASSPRTDTQYF
TGTGCCAGCAGCCCTAGGACCGATACGCAGTATTTT
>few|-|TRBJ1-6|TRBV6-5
CASRQNRESNSPLHF
TGTGCCAGCAGGCAAAACAGGGAATCGAATTCACCCCTCCACTTT
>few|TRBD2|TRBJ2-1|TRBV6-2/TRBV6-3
CASSKLAGGYNEQFF
TGTGCCAGCAGTAAACTAGCGGGGGGGTACAATGAGCAGTTCTTC
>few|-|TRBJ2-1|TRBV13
CASSAGTPNEQFF
TGTGCCAGCAGCGCCGGGACTCCAAATGAGCAGTTCTTC
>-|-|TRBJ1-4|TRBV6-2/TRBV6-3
CASSYSKKNKKLFF
TGTGCCAGCAGTTACTCAAAGAAGAATAAAAAACTGTTTTTT
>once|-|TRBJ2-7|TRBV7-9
CASSLKGAGEEQYF
TGTGCCAGCAGCCTAAAAGGGGCAGGGGAGGAGCAGTACTTC
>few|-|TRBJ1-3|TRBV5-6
CASSLGTAGNTIYF
TGTGCCAGCAGCTTAGGGACGGCTGGAAACACCATATATTTT
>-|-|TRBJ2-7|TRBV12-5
CASGLARGRESYEQYF
TGTGCTAGTGGTTTAGCCCGGGGCAGGGAGTCGTACGAGCAGTACTTC
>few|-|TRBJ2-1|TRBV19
CASRTAGYNEQFF
TGTGCCAGCAGGACAGCCGGCTACAATGAGCAGTTCTTC
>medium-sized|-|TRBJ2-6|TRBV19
CASSYSSGANVLTF
TGTGCCAGTAGTTACAGTTCTGGGGCCAACGTCCTGACTTTC
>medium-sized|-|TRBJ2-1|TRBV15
CATSRTSAHNEQFF
TGTGCCACCAGCAGAACCTCGGCGCACAATGAGCAGTTCTTC
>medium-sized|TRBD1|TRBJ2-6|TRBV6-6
CASHGTGLSGANVLTF
TGTGCCAGTCACGGGACAGGCCTCTCTGGGGCCAACGTCCTGACTTTC